A selection of T cell receptor beta chains follows, all from one sample in a study of blood T cells in healthy people across ages. Each CDR3 protein is one row after TCRdb ran MiXCR on the 5' RACE reads. This table has some 730,000 distinct CDR3 sequences, over 20% appearing once. Source material: blood. All receptors come from a man aged 65 to 79 in good health. Each CDR3 is given with its conserved first and last residue. A D gene is named only where the DNA matches it firmly. Size tells how often a clone was seen (once, few, many) or the class of an expanded clone, and some rows leave it out.

>TRBD2|TRBV7-2|NA|TRBJ2-1
CASSPGTSGILNEQFF
TGTGCCAGCAGCCCGGGGACTAGCGGGATCCTTAATGAGCAGTTCTTC
>TRBD1|TRBV7-8|few|TRBJ2-1
CASSSGTGGYNEQFF
TGTGCCAGCAGCTCCGGGACAGGGGGCTACAATGAGCAGTTCTTC
>NA|TRBV5-1|many|TRBJ2-3
CASSLVRGLPQNTQYF
TGCGCCAGCAGCTTGGTCCGGGGGTTACCACAGAATACGCAGTATTTT
>TRBD1|TRBV7-3|NA|TRBJ1-2
CASRNRGGDYGYTF
TGTGCCAGCAGGAACAGGGGAGGGGACTATGGCTACACCTTC
>TRBD1|TRBV10-3|NA|TRBJ2-3
CAISESTGGDTQYF
TGTGCCATCAGTGAGTCGACAGGGGGAGATACGCAGTATTTT
>TRBD2|TRBV15|NA|TRBJ2-1
CATKLAGGYNEQFF
TGTGCCACGAAACTAGCGGGAGGGTACAATGAGCAGTTCTTC
>TRBD2|TRBV12-3/TRBV12-4|NA|TRBJ2-3
CASSGSGLAGANIPDTQYF
TGTGCCAGCAGTGGGTCGGGACTAGCGGGGGCCAACATCCCAGATACGCAGTATTTT
>NA|TRBV5-1|NA|TRBJ1-6
CASSLDRDNSPLHF
TGCGCCAGCAGCTTGGACAGGGATAATTCACCCCTCCACTTT
>TRBD1|TRBV4-1|NA|TRBJ2-7
CASSLGTGKSYEQYF
TGCGCCAGCAGCCTGGGGACAGGGAAGTCCTACGAGCAGTACTTC
>NA|TRBV7-3|NA|TRBJ2-3
CASRDTKGSTDTQYF
TGTGCCAGCAGAGACACGAAGGGTAGCACAGATACGCAGTATTTT
>TRBD2|TRBV7-2|few|TRBJ2-3
CASSPGLGTQYF
TGTGCCAGCAGCCCCGGACTAGGAACGCAGTATTTT
>TRBD1|TRBV12-3/TRBV12-4|few|TRBJ1-4
CASSLGSGQATGELFF
TGTGCCAGCAGTTTAGGTTCAGGACAGGCTACCGGGGAACTGTTTTTT
>TRBD1|TRBV3-1|few|TRBJ1-1
CASSQDFTGVPEAFF
TGTGCCAGCAGCCAAGACTTCACAGGGGTCCCTGAAGCTTTCTTT
>NA|TRBV6-5|few|TRBJ1-4
CASSRSGGNEKLFF
TGTGCCAGCAGTCGATCCGGGGGGAATGAAAAACTGTTTTTT
>TRBD1|TRBV12-3/TRBV12-4|NA|TRBJ2-3
CASRTGTGVRRQDTQYF
TGTGCCAGCAGGACCGGGACAGGGGTCCGCCGTCAAGATACGCAGTATTTT
>NA|TRBV7-8|NA|TRBJ2-1
CASTQRSGGSTEQFF
TGTGCCAGCACCCAAAGGTCGGGGGGCAGCACTGAGCAGTTCTTC
>NA|TRBV7-2|few|TRBJ2-1
CASANHHAVEQFF
TGTGCCAGCGCTAATCACCACGCTGTTGAGCAGTTCTTC
>NA|TRBV29-1|NA|TRBJ2-7
CSVGTVSGYEQYF
TGCAGCGTTGGGACAGTAAGTGGCTACGAGCAGTACTTC
>NA|TRBV19|NA|TRBJ1-2
CASSMLGGYTF
TGTGCCAGTAGTATGCTTGGGGGCTACACCTTC
>NA|TRBV10-3|few|TRBJ2-7
CATSGLIDYEQYF
TGTGCCACCTCGGGACTCATCGACTACGAGCAGTACTTC
>TRBD2|TRBV7-3|NA|TRBJ2-1
CASSLTGGLAGYNEQFF
TGTGCCAGCAGCTTAACGGGAGGGCTAGCGGGATACAATGAGCAGTTCTTC
>NA|TRBV12-3/TRBV12-4|many|TRBJ2-5
CASTAGQETQYF
TGTGCCAGCACTGCAGGGCAAGAGACCCAGTACTTC
>NA|TRBV3-1|few|TRBJ1-4
CASSQDVRNNEKLFF
TGTGCCAGCAGCCAAGATGTCAGAAATAATGAAAAACTGTTTTTT
>NA|TRBV20-1|few|TRBJ1-2
CSARGLRAYGYTF
TGCAGTGCTAGAGGTTTGAGGGCGTATGGCTACACCTTC
>NA|TRBV20-1|many|TRBJ2-5
CSASLETQYF
TGCAGCGCCAGCTTGGAGACCCAGTACTTC
>NA|TRBV12-3/TRBV12-4|NA|TRBJ1-3
CASSVEEWGNTIYF
TGTGCCAGCAGTGTTGAGGAGTGGGGAAACACCATATATTTT
>NA|TRBV20-1|NA|TRBJ1-2
CSAKLLGTRYGYTF
TGCAGTGCTAAACTCCTAGGGACACGGTATGGCTACACCTTC
>NA|TRBV12-3/TRBV12-4|many|TRBJ1-4
CASSFLSATDPEKLFF
TGTGCCAGCAGTTTTTTATCGGCTACGGACCCTGAAAAACTGTTTTTT
>NA|TRBV9|many|TRBJ1-1
CASSDDDRGTEAFF
TGTGCCAGCAGCGACGACGACCGGGGCACTGAAGCTTTCTTT
>NA|TRBV20-1|once|TRBJ2-1
CSALASASYNEQFF
TGCAGTGCACTAGCTAGCGCCTCCTACAATGAGCAGTTCTTC
>TRBD2|TRBV20-1|NA|TRBJ2-3
CSASLPGLAGTSTDTQYF
TGCAGTGCTAGTCTCCCGGGACTAGCGGGAACAAGCACAGATACGCAGTATTTT
>NA|TRBV28|NA|TRBJ2-5
CASSFGGQFQETQYF
TGTGCCAGCAGTTTTGGCGGTCAGTTTCAAGAGACCCAGTACTTC
>NA|TRBV7-9|NA|TRBJ2-1
CASSLYTNNEQFF
TGTGCCAGCAGCTTATACACCAACAATGAGCAGTTCTTC
>TRBD1|TRBV14|NA|TRBJ2-7
CASSQGGQREQYF
TGTGCCAGCAGCCAAGGGGGACAGCGCGAGCAGTACTTC
>NA|TRBV6-6|NA|TRBJ2-5
CASSYSVVGTQYF
TGTGCCAGCAGTTACTCAGTGGTGGGGACCCAGTACTTC
>NA|TRBV20-1|few|TRBJ2-3
CSARGSFLAQYF
TGCAGTGCTAGGGGCAGCTTTTTGGCGCAGTATTTT
>TRBD2|TRBV29-1|NA|TRBJ2-3
CSVSYNRLAGADTQYF
TGCAGCGTTTCCTACAACAGACTAGCGGGAGCGGATACGCAGTATTTT
>NA|TRBV12-3/TRBV12-4|NA|TRBJ1-5
CASSPALGDQPQHF
TGTGCCAGCAGCCCGGCCTTGGGGGATCAGCCCCAGCATTTT
>TRBD1|TRBV12-3/TRBV12-4|once|TRBJ1-1
CASSLLGTGVTEAFF
TGTGCCAGCAGCCTACTCGGGACAGGGGTCACTGAAGCTTTCTTT
>NA|TRBV19|few|TRBJ2-3
CASSIDRDRDTQYF
TGTGCCAGTAGTATAGACAGGGATCGTGATACGCAGTATTTT
>TRBD1|TRBV7-2|NA|TRBJ1-5
CASSHRAGGIQPQHF
TGTGCCAGCAGTCATCGCGCAGGGGGCATTCAGCCCCAGCATTTT
>NA|TRBV24-1|few|TRBJ2-4
CATSEGGPGNIQYF
TGTGCCACCAGTGAGGGGGGACCCGGAAACATTCAGTACTTC
>NA|TRBV4-3|once|TRBJ2-1
CASSQGLLTGNEQFF
TGCGCCAGCAGCCAAGGCCTACTTACCGGGAATGAGCAGTTCTTC
>NA|TRBV19|many|TRBJ2-1
CASIGFTPPYNEQFF
TGTGCCAGTATCGGGTTCACGCCCCCCTACAATGAGCAGTTCTTC
>TRBD2|TRBV27|few|TRBJ2-1
CASILLGRSEQFF
TGTGCCAGCATCCTCCTCGGGAGGAGTGAGCAGTTCTTC
>TRBD2|TRBV7-2|NA|TRBJ2-5
CASSPTSGRAQTQYF
TGTGCCAGCAGTCCGACTAGCGGGAGGGCGCAGACCCAGTACTTC
>NA|TRBV12-3/TRBV12-4|NA|TRBJ2-7
CASSFRDGHEQYF
TGTGCCAGCAGTTTCCGTGATGGCCACGAGCAGTACTTC
>NA|TRBV20-1|few|TRBJ2-5
CSASRQGALRSQETQYF
TGCAGTGCTAGTCGACAAGGGGCGTTAAGGTCCCAAGAGACCCAGTACTTC